This TCR beta chain emerged from a study of blood T cell repertoires in COVID-19. V lost 4 bases to trimming and J lost 0 bases; unmatched junction nucleotides: 4. CDR1 is KGHDR and CDR2 is SFDVKD in the germline V gene. The CDR3 is 16 amino acids. Generated by immunoSEQ multiplex PCR, the TCRdb table keeps only in-frame clones and is missing some. Of fewer than 400,000 clones listed, approximately 90% were seen once; the top ten hold about 4%. This chain uses TRBV24-1 with TRBJ2-3; TRBD2 agrees at 9 bases. Sequenced sample: PBMCs or T cells enriched from blood (not recorded which). This TCR was sampled from a man under 40 who had recovered from COVID-19. The CDR3 is CATSDPTSGSTDTQYF. The CDR3 DNA follows: TGTGCCACCAGTGACCCGACTAGCGGTAGCACAGATACGCAGTATTTT.